Below are 7 T cell receptor beta chains sequenced from a single sample in a study of identical twins. TCRdb passed the 5' RACE reads through MiXCR, listing each CDR3 protein once. The sample consists of approximately 300,000 distinct CDR3 sequences, roughly 10% of them appearing once. Another study also made use of these data, one on yellow fever vaccine responses in identical twins.

The sequencing input was CD8+ T cells sorted from blood. These receptor sequences come from a woman aged 18-30 years in good health.

The chain uses TRBV29-1 and TRBJ2-3; 11 bases line up with TRBD2. Trimming cost V 0 bases and J 2 bases; bases outside gene matches: 7. This CDR3 is built from 17 residues. Germline loops: CDR1 SQVTM, CDR2 ANQGSEA. CDR3 in DNA: TGCAGCGTTGAAGACGGCGGGACTAGCGGCCTCACAGATACGCAGTATTTT. Translation gives CSVEDGGTSGLTDTQYF.

This clonotype was found many times. The chain carries TRBV12-3 or TRBV12-4 and TRBJ1-5, with D tentatively TRBD1 (6 bases). V was clipped by 9 bases and J by 3 bases, with 9 bases between them. The CDR3 runs 12 residues. The CDR3 DNA reads as TGTGCCAGGCGGGACAACAATCAGCCCCAGCATTTT. As protein: CARRDNNQPQHF.

This clonotype was observed a handful of times. This chain links TRBV10-2 with TRBJ2-1; no definite D call. V was cut by 4 bases and J by 9 bases, with 13 bases left in between. Looked up from germline, CDR1 is WSHSY and CDR2 is SAAADI. The CDR3 is made up of 13 amino acids. The CDR3 DNA reads as TGCGCCAGCAGTGTTACATCCAAGCGTGAGCAGTTCTTC. It is translated as CASSVTSKREQFF.

This clonotype was seen at least ten times. The gene calls are TRBV4-3 and TRBJ2-7, with D maybe TRBD2 (5 bases). Trimming took off 0 bases at V and 0 bases at J, with 9 bases between the two ends. The CDR3 is 15 amino acids. In germline, CDR1 is LGHNA, CDR2 YSLEER. This CDR3 is CASSQDRDTSYEQYF. The DNA for the CDR3 is TGCGCCAGCAGCCAAGATCGGGATACCTCCTACGAGCAGTACTTC.

The rearrangement joins TRBV4-2 to TRBJ2-7; unclear D gene. This CDR3 has 13 amino acids. Trimming pared 1 base from V and 7 bases from J, leaving 11 bases between. CDR1 is LGHNA, CDR2 YNFKEQ, per germline. This chain's CDR3 is CASSQGFVGEQYF. DNA of the CDR3: TGTGCCAGCAGCCAAGGGTTCGTGGGGGAGCAGTACTTC.

CDR3 bases: TGTGCCAGCAGTTTATCCGGACAGGGGGCCTTTTTTTATGGCTACACCTTC. Its protein is CASSLSGQGAFFYGYTF. This chain joins TRBV27 and TRBJ1-2; TRBD1 matches 11 bases. Germline lookup yields CDR1 MNHEY and CDR2 SMNVEV (reference sequence). The CDR3 has 17 amino acids. Unmatched junction bases numbered 8, after V lost 0 bases and J lost 5 bases.

This clonotype was counted a few times. The rearrangement joins TRBV4-3 to TRBJ2-7; TRBD2 agrees at 8 bases. V was clipped by 4 bases and J by 3 bases; unmatched bases: 11. The germline V gene encodes CDR1 LGHNA and CDR2 YSLEER. This CDR3 comprises 16 residues. CDR3 sequence: CASSLSSAAGVYEQYF. The CDR3 coding sequence is TGCGCCAGCAGCCTCTCCAGCGCAGCGGGGGTCTACGAGCAGTACTTC.